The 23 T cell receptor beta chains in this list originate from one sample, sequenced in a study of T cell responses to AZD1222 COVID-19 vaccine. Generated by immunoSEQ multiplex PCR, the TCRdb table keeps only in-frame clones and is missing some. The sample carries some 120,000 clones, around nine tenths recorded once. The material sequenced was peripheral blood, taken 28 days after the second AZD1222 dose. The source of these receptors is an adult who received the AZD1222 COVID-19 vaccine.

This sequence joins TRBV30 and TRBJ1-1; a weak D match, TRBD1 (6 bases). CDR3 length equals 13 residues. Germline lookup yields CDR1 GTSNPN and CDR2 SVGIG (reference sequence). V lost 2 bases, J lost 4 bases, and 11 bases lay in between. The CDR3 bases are TGTGCCTGGAGTACAACAGGGCCCACTGAAGCTTTCTTT. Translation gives CAWSTTGPTEAFF.

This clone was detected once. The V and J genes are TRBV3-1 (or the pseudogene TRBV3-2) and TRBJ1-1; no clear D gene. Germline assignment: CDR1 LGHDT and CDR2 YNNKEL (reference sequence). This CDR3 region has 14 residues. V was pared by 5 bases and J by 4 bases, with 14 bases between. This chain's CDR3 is CASSERNTGTEAFF. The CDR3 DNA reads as TGTGCCAGCAGCGAGAGGAACACCGGCACTGAAGCTTTCTTT.

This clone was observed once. Written as DNA, the CDR3 is TGTGCCAGCAGCTCCAACAGGGACGAGCAGTACTTC. Its translation is CASSSNRDEQYF. The chain recombines TRBV5-4 with TRBJ2-7; TRBD1 is a possible D gene (6 bases). CDR1 is SGHNT, CDR2 YYREEE, per germline (reference sequence). V lost 3 bases and J 5 bases, leaving 9 bases between the germline ends. The length of the CDR3 is 12 residues.

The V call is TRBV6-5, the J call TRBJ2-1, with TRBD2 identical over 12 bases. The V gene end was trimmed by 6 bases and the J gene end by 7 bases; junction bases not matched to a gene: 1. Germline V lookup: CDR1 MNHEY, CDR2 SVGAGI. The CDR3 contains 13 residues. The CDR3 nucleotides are TGTGCCAGCAGGCTAGCGGGAGGGAATGAGCAGTTCTTC. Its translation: CASRLAGGNEQFF.

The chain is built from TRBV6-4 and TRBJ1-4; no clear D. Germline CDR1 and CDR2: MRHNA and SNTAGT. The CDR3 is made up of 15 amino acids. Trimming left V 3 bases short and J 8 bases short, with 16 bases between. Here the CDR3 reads CASSEVGGRGEKLFF. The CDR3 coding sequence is TGTGCCAGCAGTGAGGTCGGCGGTCGAGGGGAAAAACTGTTTTTT.

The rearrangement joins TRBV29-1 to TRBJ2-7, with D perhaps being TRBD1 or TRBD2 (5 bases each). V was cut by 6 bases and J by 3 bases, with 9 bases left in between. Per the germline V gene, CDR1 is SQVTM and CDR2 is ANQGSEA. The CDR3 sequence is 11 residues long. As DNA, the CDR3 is TGCAGCGTAGGGACGGACTACGAGCAGTACTTC. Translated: CSVGTDYEQYF.

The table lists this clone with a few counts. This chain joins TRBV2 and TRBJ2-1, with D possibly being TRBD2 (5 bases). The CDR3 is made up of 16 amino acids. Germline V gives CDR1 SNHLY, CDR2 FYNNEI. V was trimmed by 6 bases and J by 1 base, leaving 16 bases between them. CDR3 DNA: TGTGCCAGCAGAGCTAGGACTTCCTTATCCTACAATGAGCAGTTCTTC. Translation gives CASRARTSLSYNEQFF.

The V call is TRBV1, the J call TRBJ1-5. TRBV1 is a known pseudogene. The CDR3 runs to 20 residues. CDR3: CTSSQEGLPTTSGGNQPQHF. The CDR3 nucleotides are TGCACCAGCAGCCAAGAAGGCCTCCCGACGACATCCGGAGGCAATCAGCCCCAGCATTTT.

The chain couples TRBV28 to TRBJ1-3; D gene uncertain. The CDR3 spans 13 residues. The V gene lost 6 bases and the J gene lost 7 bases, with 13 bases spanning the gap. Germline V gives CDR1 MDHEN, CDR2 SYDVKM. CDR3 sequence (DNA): TGTGCCAGCAGCGCTCAGAGACCCAACACCATATATTTT. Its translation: CASSAQRPNTIYF.

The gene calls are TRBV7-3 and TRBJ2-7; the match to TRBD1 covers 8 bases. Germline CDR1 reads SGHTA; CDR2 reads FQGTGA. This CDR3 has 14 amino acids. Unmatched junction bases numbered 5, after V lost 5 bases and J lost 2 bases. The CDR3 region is CASSPGQVAYEQYF. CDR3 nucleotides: TGTGCCAGCAGCCCGGGACAGGTTGCCTACGAGCAGTACTTC.

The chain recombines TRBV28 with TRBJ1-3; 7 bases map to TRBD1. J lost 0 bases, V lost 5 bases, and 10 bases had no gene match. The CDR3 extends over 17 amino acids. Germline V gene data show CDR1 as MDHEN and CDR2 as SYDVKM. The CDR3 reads CASSPGTVISSGNTIYF. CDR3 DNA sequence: TGTGCCAGCAGTCCGGGGACAGTTATCTCCTCTGGAAACACCATATATTTT. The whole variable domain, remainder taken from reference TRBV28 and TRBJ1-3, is DVKVTQSSRYLVKRTGEKVFLECVQDMDHENMFWYRQDPGLGLRLIYFSYDVKMKEKGDIPEGYSVSREKKERFSLILESASTNQTSMYLCASSPGTVISSGNTIYFGEGSWLTVV.

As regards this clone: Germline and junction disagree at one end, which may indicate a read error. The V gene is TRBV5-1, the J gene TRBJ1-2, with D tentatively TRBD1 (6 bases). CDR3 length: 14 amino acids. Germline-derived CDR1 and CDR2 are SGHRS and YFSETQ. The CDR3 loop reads CASSPQDRDTQEAF. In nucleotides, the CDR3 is TGCGCCAGCAGCCCCCAAGACCGGGACACCCAGGAAGCCTTC.

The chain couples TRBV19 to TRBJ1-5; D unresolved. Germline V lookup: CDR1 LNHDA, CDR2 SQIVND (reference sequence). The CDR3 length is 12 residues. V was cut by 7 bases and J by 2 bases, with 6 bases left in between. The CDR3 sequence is CASKVGNQPQHF. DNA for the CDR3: TGTGCCAGTAAGGTAGGCAATCAGCCCCAGCATTTT.

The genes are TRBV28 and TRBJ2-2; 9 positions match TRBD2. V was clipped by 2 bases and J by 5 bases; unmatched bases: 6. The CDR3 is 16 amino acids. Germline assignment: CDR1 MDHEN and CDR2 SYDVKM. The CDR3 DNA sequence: TGTGCCAGCAGTTTAAACCTAGCGGGATATACCGGGGAGCTGTTTTTT. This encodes CASSLNLAGYTGELFF.

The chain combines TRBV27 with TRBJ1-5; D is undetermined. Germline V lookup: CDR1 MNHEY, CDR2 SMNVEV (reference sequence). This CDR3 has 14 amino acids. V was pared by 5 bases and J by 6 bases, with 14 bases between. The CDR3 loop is CASSPREGGQPQHF. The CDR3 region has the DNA TGTGCCAGCAGTCCCCGTGAGGGCGGTCAGCCCCAGCATTTT.

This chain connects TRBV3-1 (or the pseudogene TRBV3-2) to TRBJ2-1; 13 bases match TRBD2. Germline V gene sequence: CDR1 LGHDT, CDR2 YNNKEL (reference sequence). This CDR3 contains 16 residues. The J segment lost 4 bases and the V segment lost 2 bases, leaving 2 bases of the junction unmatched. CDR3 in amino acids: CASSQTSGREYNEQFF. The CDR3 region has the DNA TGTGCCAGCAGCCAAACTAGCGGGAGGGAGTACAATGAGCAGTTCTTC.

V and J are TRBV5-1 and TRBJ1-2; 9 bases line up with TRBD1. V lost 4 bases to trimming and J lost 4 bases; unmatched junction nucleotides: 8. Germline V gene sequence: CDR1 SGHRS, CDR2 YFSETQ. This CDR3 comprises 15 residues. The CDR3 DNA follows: TGCGCCAGCAGCACAACAGGGGGCCTTCCCTATGGCTACACCTTC. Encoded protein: CASSTTGGLPYGYTF.

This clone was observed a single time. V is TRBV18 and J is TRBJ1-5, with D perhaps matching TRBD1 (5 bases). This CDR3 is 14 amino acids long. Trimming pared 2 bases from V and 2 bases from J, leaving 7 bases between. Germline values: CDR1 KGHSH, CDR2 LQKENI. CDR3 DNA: TGTGCCAGCTCACCAGGCAGGGGCAATCAGCCCCAGCATTTT. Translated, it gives CASSPGRGNQPQHF. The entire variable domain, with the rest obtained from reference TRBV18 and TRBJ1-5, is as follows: NAGVMQNPRHLVRRRGQEARLRCSPMKGHSHVYWYRQLPEEGLKFMVYLQKENIIDESGMPKERFSAEFPKEGPSILRIQQVVRGDSAAYFCASSPGRGNQPQHFGDGTRLSIL.

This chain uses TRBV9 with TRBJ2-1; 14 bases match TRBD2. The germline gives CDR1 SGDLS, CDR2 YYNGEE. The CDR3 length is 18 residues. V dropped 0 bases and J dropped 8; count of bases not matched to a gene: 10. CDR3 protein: CASSVGTGTSGSRDEQFF. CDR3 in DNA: TGTGCCAGCAGCGTAGGAACCGGGACTAGCGGGAGTAGGGATGAGCAGTTCTTC.

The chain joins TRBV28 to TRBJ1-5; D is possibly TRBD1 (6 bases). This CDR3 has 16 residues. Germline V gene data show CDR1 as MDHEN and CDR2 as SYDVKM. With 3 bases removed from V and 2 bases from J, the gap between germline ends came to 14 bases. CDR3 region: CASSFLRGDGNQPQHF. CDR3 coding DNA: TGTGCCAGCAGTTTCCTCAGGGGAGACGGCAATCAGCCCCAGCATTTT.

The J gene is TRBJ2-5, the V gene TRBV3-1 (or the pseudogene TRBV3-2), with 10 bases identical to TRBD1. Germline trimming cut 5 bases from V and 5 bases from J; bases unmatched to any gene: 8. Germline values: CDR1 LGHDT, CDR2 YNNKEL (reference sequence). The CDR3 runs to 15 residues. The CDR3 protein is CASSKSGQGSETQYF. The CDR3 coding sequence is TGTGCCAGCAGCAAATCGGGACAGGGGTCGGAGACCCAGTACTTC.

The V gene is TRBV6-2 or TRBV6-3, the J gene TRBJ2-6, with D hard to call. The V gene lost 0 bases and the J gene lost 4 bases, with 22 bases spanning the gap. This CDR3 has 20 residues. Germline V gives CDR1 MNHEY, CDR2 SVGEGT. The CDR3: CASSYSYAATRVLGANVLTF. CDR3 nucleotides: TGTGCCAGCAGTTACTCCTACGCGGCGACCCGTGTATTAGGGGCCAACGTCCTGACTTTC.

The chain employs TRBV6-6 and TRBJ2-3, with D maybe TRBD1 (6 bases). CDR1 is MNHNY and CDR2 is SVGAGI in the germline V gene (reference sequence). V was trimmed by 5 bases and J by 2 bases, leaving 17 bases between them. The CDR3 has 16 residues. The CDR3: CASSRYLQGNTDTQYF. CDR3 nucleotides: TGTGCCAGCAGTCGATACCTACAGGGAAACACAGATACGCAGTATTTT.